This TCR beta chain came from a study of long-term antiretroviral therapy in people with HIV. The authors ran the immunoSEQ assay, v3.0, at survey level. Generated by immunoSEQ multiplex PCR, the TCRdb table keeps only in-frame clones and is missing some. The data contain roughly 44,000 clones, 90% to 95% of them singletons. Per the germline V gene, CDR1 is ENHRY and CDR2 is SYGVKD. CDR3 length: 20 residues. After removal of 3 bases from V and 2 bases from J, the junction contained 14 bases not matched to a gene. This chain connects TRBV10-3 to TRBJ2-3, with 13 bases fitting TRBD2. Sequences were derived from unsorted PBMCs, sampled 3.7 years after starting antiretroviral therapy. This TCR was recovered from a woman in her forties or fifties with HIV. This CDR3 is CAISDPGWGGLAGTTDTQYF. In DNA form, the CDR3 reads TGTGCCATCAGTGACCCAGGTTGGGGGGGACTAGCGGGGACCACAGATACGCAGTATTTT.